Described below is a single T cell receptor (beta chain) sequence and its context. The antigen remains unidentified. This entry belongs to a study of CD8 T cells in Susac syndrome. Trimming shortened V by 0 bases and J by 2 bases, and 7 bases separated the two germline ends. Per the germline V gene, CDR1 is LGHNA and CDR2 is YNFKEQ. The CDR3 extends over 14 amino acids. General study findings and limits: As acknowledged by the study, its TCR sequencing and HLA analysis included a relatively small number of individuals.

CD8+ and CD4+ blood T cells underwent TCR beta sequencing. Negative isolation yielded the CD8+ and CD4+ T cells, while FACS enriched the TEMRA cells. Reverse transcription of roughly 0.5 to 1 ug RNA was carried out with random hexamers. Multiplex immunoSEQ PCR targeted 54 Vbeta and 13 Jbeta TCR beta segments. TCRdb fed the immunoSEQ multiplex PCR reads into MiXCR, producing one record per CDR3 protein. The sample records 150,000 to 200,000 distinct CDR3 sequences, approximately 95% being singletons. This sequence was found in a human donor with multiple sclerosis. The specimen sequenced was CD8+ T cells from PBMCs. V and J are TRBV4-2 and TRBJ1-1; D is uncertain. CDR3 sequence: CASSQETLNTEAFF. The CDR3 coding sequence is TGTGCCAGCAGCCAAGAAACACTTAACACTGAAGCTTTCTTT.